The next 7 T cell receptor beta chains were all read from a single sample in a study of graft-versus-host responses after intestinal transplantation. Profiled with immunoSEQ multiplex PCR; TCRdb holds only in-frame clones, not every one. The sample lists under 75,000 clones; roughly 90% were seen once. No antigen has been assigned to these receptors. The sample in question was unstimulated CD8+ T cells sorted from spleen or lymph node cells, obtained before transplant. These receptors came from a human donor who was the organ donor for an intestinal transplant.

The chain couples TRBV6-1 to TRBJ1-5; 7 nucleotides align to TRBD1. The CDR3 covers 15 residues. Germline V gives CDR1 MNHNS, CDR2 SASEGT. J was trimmed by 6 bases and V by 6 bases; bases with no gene match: 11. CDR3 protein: CASSEQEGASQPQHF. CDR3 nucleotide sequence: TGTGCCAGCAGCGAGCAGGAGGGGGCCAGTCAGCCCCAGCATTTT.

The chain recombines TRBV19 with TRBJ1-6; D is possibly TRBD1 (5 bases). This CDR3 has 15 amino acids. Germline CDR1 LNHDA, CDR2 SQIVND (reference sequence). V gave up 7 bases and J gave up 9 bases, with 19 bases separating them. In DNA, the CDR3 is TGTGCCAGTACCATTGTCCCGGACACTTCTTCACCCCTCCACTTT. Translated, it gives CASTIVPDTSSPLHF.

This chain links TRBV5-6 with TRBJ2-1, with 8 bases matching TRBD1. J gave up 0 bases and V 4 bases, and 3 bases lay outside the gene matches. This CDR3 region has 15 residues. Germline V gene sequence: CDR1 SGHDT, CDR2 YYEEEE. The CDR3 reads CASSRDRSSYNEQFF. The DNA for the CDR3 is TGTGCCAGCAGCCGGGACAGGTCCTCCTACAATGAGCAGTTCTTC.

V is TRBV4-3 and J is TRBJ1-2; possible D gene TRBD1, 5 bases. The CDR3 sequence is 14 residues long. Germline V gene sequence: CDR1 LGHNA, CDR2 YSLEER. V was clipped by 4 bases and J by 1 base, with 10 bases between them. The CDR3 loop reads CASSLTGDNYGYTF. The CDR3 DNA is TGCGCCAGCAGCCTTACAGGTGATAACTATGGCTACACCTTC.

The chain joins TRBV4-2 to TRBJ2-3; D possibly corresponds to TRBD1 (7 bases). The CDR3 runs 18 residues. The V gene lost 0 bases and the J gene lost 2 bases, with 18 bases spanning the gap. Germline V gene sequence: CDR1 LGHNA, CDR2 YNFKEQ. In DNA form, the CDR3 reads TGTGCCAGCAGCCAAGACCCGCGGAGGGGACAGCTCACAGATACGCAGTATTTT. Encoded protein: CASSQDPRRGQLTDTQYF.

The chain has TRBV5-4 and TRBJ2-3; D gene unclear. V was shortened by 3 bases and J by 1 base, with 3 bases between the two germline ends. The CDR3 contains 12 residues. CDR1 is SGHNT and CDR2 is YYREEE in the germline V gene (reference sequence). In nucleotides, the CDR3 is TGTGCCAGCAGCTCCGGCACAGATACGCAGTATTTT. Protein sequence: CASSSGTDTQYF. Based on the CDR3 plus reference TRBV5-4 and TRBJ2-3, the full variable domain is ETGVTQSPTHLIKTRGQQVTLRCSSQSGHNTVSWYQQALGQGPQFIFQYYREEENGRGNFPPRFSGLQFPNYSSELNVNALELDDSALYLCASSSGTDTQYFGPGTRLTVL.

The chain has TRBV27 and TRBJ2-7, with D perhaps TRBD2 (6 bases). Trimming removed 7 bases from V and 4 bases from J, with 32 bases in between. CDR1 and CDR2 (germline): MNHEY, SMNVEV (reference sequence). The length of the CDR3 is 19 residues. Here the CDR3 reads CASNPLHGTDSWLAYEQYV. The CDR3 DNA sequence: TGTGCCAGCAATCCTCTACATGGGACTGACTCTTGGCTTGCTTACGAGCAGTACGTC.